The 8 T cell receptor beta chains given below trace back to one sample, sequenced in a study of CD8 T cells in ankylosing spondylitis. TCRdb re-called the 5' RACE reads with MiXCR, one entry per CDR3 protein. The sample consists of 130,000 or so distinct CDR3 sequences, 7% of them appearing once. Sequenced material: blood, either unsorted or a sorted T cell fraction (not recorded which). The receptors come from a male donor with ankylosing spondylitis or in good health (not recorded which).

The J gene is TRBJ2-1, the V gene TRBV10-3; D is perhaps TRBD2 (6 bases). Germline CDR1 ENHRY, CDR2 SYGVKD. This CDR3 spans 16 amino acids. Trimming shortened V by 6 bases and J by 0 bases, and 15 bases separated the two germline ends. DNA of the CDR3: TGTGCCATCAGCGGGGGACTTTCAAGCTCCTACAATGAGCAGTTCTTC. Translated, it gives CAISGGLSSSYNEQFF.

The rearrangement joins TRBV7-3 to TRBJ2-1; tentative D call: TRBD2 (6 bases). The germline CDR1 and CDR2 sequences are SGHTA and FQGTGA. V lost 5 bases, J lost 3 bases, and 17 bases lay in between. CDR3 length: 16 residues. CDR3 in amino acids: CASSESAQGGYNEQFF. DNA of the CDR3: TGTGCCAGCAGCGAATCAGCCCAGGGAGGCTACAATGAGCAGTTCTTC.

This clonotype showed up many times. V is TRBV5-1 and J is TRBJ2-1; D might be TRBD1 (6 bases). The CDR3 length is 14 residues. V lost 3 bases and J lost 6, with 13 bases in between. Per germline, CDR1 SGHRS and CDR2 YFSETQ. The CDR3 spells CASSSNRVLNEQFF. CDR3 DNA: TGCGCCAGCAGCTCGAACAGGGTTCTCAATGAGCAGTTCTTC.

This clonotype was picked up many times. This chain connects TRBV21-1 to TRBJ1-1; no DNA check was done on the table's D call, TRBD1. TRBV21-1 is reported as a pseudogene. CDR3 length equals 14 residues. CDR3 in amino acids: CASSPGGAATEAFF. In nucleotides, the CDR3 is TGTGCCAGCAGCCCAGGGGGTGCTGCCACTGAAGCTTTCTTT.

This clonotype was recorded many times. The V call is TRBV5-1, the J call TRBJ2-1; tentatively, D is TRBD1 (6 bases). CDR1 is SGHRS and CDR2 is YFSETQ in the germline V gene. This CDR3 has 11 amino acids. V lost 4 bases to trimming and J lost 10 bases, with 9 bases between them. CDR3 sequence reads: CASSLGQEQFF. The CDR3 DNA sequence: TGCGCCAGCAGCCTCGGACAGGAGCAGTTCTTC.

The table lists this clonotype with many counts. As DNA, the CDR3 is TGTGCCAGCAGCCGGAGGACAGGGGATGGCTACACCTTC. Its protein product is CASSRRTGDGYTF. The rearrangement links TRBV14 to TRBJ1-2, with 9 bases matching TRBD1. After removal of 4 bases from V and 6 bases from J, the junction contained 3 bases not matched to a gene. There are 13 residues in the CDR3. Germline values: CDR1 SGHDN, CDR2 FVKESK. The variable domain in full, completed from reference TRBV14 and TRBJ1-2, reads EAGVTQFPSHSVIEKGQTVTLRCDPISGHDNLYWYRRVMGKEIKFLLHFVKESKQDESGMPNNRFLAERTGGTYSTLKVQPAELEDSGVYFCASSRRTGDGYTFGSGTRLTVV.

This clonotype was recorded at least ten times. The rearrangement joins TRBV29-1 to TRBJ1-4; D possibly corresponds to TRBD1 (6 bases). The ends were cut back, 7 bases at V and 7 bases at J, with 16 bases in the middle. CDR3 length: 13 amino acids. Per germline, CDR1 SQVTM and CDR2 ANQGSEA. CDR3 loop: CSGVAGAPEKLFF. The CDR3 nucleotides read TGCAGCGGAGTTGCAGGGGCGCCTGAAAAACTGTTTTTT.

The chain has TRBV2 and TRBJ2-2; 8 bases line up with TRBD2. The CDR3 covers 15 residues. Germline V gene lookup returns CDR1 SNHLY and CDR2 FYNNEI. V shed 4 bases, J shed 2 bases, and the junction held 3 bases outside the gene matches. CDR3 residues: CASSAAGGNTGELFF. Written as DNA, the CDR3 is TGTGCCAGCAGTGCCGCGGGGGGAAACACCGGGGAGCTGTTTTTT.